The sequence of this TCR beta chain was determined in a study of blood T cell repertoires in COVID-19. Across the study: Sites across the United States, Italy and Spain contributed samples from acute and convalescent COVID-19. The cDNA or gDNA used as material had been derived from T cells, B-cell-depleted T cells, or PBMCs.

This study enrolled people aged 18 to 89 from around 25 US geographic areas. Trimming at V came to 3 bases and at J to 3 bases, leaving 4 bases not matched to a gene. Germline V gives CDR1 DFQATT, CDR2 SNEGSKA (reference sequence). This CDR3 comprises 13 residues. How the authors handled the data: Quantification of nucleated cells was approximated via reference gene primer amplification. The method was immunoSEQ multiplex PCR; TCRdb's version includes in-frame clones alone and lacks a portion of them. That table supplies the V and J calls and clone size; D and trimming were determined from the DNA. The table lists about 350,000 clones, roughly 87% of them singletons, with 2.5% to 3% in the top ten.

Sequencing was done on a sample of PBMCs or T cells enriched from blood (not recorded which). The genes are TRBV20-1 and TRBJ1-2; 7 nucleotides line up with TRBD1. This clonotype originated in a woman in her twenties or thirties who had recovered from COVID-19. The CDR3 DNA follows: TGCAGTGCTAGTGACAGGGATTACTATGGCTACACCTTC. The encoded protein is CSASDRDYYGYTF.